This T cell receptor (beta chain) was captured by sequencing in a study of blood T cells in healthy people across ages. Whole-study findings and limits: Naive CD4+ cells and diversity were both higher in long-lived donors than in aged donors.

Next came a second PCR, run for about 6 to 12 cycles, which used a sample-barcoded 5' primer along with a J-beta primer mix. Researchers report that a template-switch adaptor with 12 random nucleotides tagged each cDNA molecule. Each CDR3 protein gets one entry after TCRdb re-called the 5' RACE reads with MiXCR. This repertoire shows about 1 million distinct CDR3 sequences, under 55% found once; its top ten account for over 15%. Donors were systemically healthy Caucasian individuals from Russia aged roughly 6 to 100 years. A minimum of 7 million PBMCs was isolated per sample. For this clonotype: Its antigen is not known.

The CDR3 has 12 amino acids. Germline V gene data show CDR1 as ENHRY and CDR2 as SYGVKD. The chain links TRBV10-3 to TRBJ2-4; weak D call: TRBD1 (6 bases). The J call could be wrong; TRBJ2-7 is a better fit for the DNA end. Sequencing was done on a sample of blood. This clonotype originated in a woman in her sixties in good health. The CDR3 loop is CAIRQGIDEQYF. CDR3 coding DNA: TGTGCCATTCGTCAGGGGATCGACGAGCAGTACTTC.